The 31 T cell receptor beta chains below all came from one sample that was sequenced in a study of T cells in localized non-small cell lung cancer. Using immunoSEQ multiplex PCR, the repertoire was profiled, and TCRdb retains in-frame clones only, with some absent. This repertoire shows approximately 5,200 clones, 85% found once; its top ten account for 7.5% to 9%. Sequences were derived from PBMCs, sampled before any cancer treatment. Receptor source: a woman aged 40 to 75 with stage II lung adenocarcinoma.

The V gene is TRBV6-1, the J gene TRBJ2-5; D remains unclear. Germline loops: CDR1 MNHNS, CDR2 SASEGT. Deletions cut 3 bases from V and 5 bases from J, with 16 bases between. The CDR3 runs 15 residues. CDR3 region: CASSDPDRLGETQYF. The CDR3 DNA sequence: TGTGCCAGCAGTGACCCGGACCGCCTCGGGGAGACCCAGTACTTC.

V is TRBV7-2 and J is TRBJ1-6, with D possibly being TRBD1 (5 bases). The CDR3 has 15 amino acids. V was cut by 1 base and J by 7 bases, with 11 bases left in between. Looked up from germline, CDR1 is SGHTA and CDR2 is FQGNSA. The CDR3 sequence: CASSLVGQGNSPLHF. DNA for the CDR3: TGTGCCAGCAGCTTAGTCGGCCAGGGCAATTCACCCCTCCACTTT.

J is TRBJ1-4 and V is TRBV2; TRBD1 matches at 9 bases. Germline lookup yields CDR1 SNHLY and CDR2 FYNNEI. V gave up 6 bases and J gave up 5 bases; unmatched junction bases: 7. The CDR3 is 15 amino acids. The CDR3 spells CASRGPGTGNEKLFF. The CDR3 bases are TGTGCCAGCAGAGGACCTGGGACAGGGAATGAAAAACTGTTTTTT.

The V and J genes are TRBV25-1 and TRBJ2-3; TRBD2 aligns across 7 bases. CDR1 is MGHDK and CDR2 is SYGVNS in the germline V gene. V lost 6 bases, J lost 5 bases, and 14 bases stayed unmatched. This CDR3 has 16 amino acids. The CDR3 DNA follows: TGTGCCAGCAGGTCTCGACGGGCGGGAGACCGAGATACGCAGTATTTT. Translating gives CASRSRRAGDRDTQYF.

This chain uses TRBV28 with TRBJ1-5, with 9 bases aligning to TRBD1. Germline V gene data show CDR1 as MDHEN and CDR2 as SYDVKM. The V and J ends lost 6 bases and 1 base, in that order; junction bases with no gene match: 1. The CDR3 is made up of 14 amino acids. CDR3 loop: CASRGTGSNQPQHF. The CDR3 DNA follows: TGTGCCAGCAGGGGGACAGGGAGCAATCAGCCCCAGCATTTT.

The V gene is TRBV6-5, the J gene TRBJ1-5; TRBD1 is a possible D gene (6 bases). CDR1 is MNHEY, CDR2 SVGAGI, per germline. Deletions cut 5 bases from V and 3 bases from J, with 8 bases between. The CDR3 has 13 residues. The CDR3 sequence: CASSGQYNQPQHF. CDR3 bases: TGTGCCAGCAGTGGACAGTACAATCAGCCCCAGCATTTT.

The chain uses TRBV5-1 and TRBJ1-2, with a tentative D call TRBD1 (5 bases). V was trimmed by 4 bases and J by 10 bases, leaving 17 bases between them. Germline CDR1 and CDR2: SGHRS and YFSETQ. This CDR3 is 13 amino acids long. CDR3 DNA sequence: TGCGCCAGCAGCGCGGGGGGGACTATGTTCTACACCTTC. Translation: CASSAGGTMFYTF.

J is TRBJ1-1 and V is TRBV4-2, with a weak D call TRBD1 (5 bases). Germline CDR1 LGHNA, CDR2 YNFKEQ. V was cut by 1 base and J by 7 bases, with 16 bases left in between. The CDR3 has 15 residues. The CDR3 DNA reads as TGTGCCAGCAGCCAAGTCACGATTTGGGGGGTTGAAGCTTTCTTT. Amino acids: CASSQVTIWGVEAFF.

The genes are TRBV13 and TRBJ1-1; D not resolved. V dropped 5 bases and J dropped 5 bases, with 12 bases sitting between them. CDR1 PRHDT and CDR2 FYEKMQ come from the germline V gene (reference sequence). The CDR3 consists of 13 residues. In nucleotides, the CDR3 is TGTGCCAGCAGCCCCAGGCGTGGGACTGAAGCTTTCTTT. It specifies CASSPRRGTEAFF.

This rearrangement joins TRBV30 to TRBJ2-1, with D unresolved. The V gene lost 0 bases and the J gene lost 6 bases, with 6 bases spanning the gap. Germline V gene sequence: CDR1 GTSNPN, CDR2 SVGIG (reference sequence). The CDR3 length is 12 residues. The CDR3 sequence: CAWSVQSNEQFF. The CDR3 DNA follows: TGTGCCTGGAGTGTACAGTCCAATGAGCAGTTCTTC. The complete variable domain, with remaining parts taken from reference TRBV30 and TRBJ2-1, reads SQTIHQWPATLVQPVGSPLSLECTVEGTSNPNLYWYRQAAGRGLQLLFYSVGIGQISSEVPQNLSASRPQDRQFILSSKKLLLSDSGFYLCAWSVQSNEQFFGPGTRLTVL.

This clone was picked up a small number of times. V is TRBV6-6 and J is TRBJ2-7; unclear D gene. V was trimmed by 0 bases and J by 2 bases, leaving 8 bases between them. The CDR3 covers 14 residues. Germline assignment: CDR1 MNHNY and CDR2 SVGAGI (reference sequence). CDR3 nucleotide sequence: TGTGCCAGCAGTTACTCGGCCAGCCCCTACGAGCAGTACTTC. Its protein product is CASSYSASPYEQYF.

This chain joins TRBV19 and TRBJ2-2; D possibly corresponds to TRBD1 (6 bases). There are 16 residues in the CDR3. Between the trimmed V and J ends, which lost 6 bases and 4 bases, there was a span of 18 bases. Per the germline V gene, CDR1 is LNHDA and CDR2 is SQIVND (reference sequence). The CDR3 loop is CASRPGQKRSTGELFF. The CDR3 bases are TGTGCCAGTAGGCCCGGACAGAAGAGGAGCACCGGGGAGCTGTTTTTT.

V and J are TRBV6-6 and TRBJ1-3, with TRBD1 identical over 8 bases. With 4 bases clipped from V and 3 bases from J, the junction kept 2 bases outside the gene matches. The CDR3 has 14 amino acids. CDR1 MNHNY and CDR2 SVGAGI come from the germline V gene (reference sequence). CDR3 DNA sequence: TGTGCCAGCAGTTCCGGGACAGGTGGAAACACCATATATTTT. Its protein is CASSSGTGGNTIYF.

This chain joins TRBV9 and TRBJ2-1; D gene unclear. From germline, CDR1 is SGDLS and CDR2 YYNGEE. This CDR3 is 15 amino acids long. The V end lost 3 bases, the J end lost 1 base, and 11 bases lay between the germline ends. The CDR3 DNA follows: TGTGCCAGCAGCGCCGACTGGCCTTCCTACAATGAGCAGTTCTTC. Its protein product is CASSADWPSYNEQFF.

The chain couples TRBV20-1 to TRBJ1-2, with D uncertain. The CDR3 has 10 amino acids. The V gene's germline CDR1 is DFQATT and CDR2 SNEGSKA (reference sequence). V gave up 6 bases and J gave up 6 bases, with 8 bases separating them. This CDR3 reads CSAAQDGYTF. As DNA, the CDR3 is TGCAGTGCGGCCCAAGATGGCTACACCTTC.

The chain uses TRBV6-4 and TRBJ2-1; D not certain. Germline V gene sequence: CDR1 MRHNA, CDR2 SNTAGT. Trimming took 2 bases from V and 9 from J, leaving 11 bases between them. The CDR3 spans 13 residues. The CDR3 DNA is TGTGCCAGCAGTGACACAGAGGAAAGTGAGCAGTTCTTC. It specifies CASSDTEESEQFF.

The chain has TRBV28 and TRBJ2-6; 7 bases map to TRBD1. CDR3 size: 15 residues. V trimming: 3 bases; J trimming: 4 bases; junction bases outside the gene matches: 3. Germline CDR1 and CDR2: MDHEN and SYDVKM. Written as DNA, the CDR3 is TGTGCCAGCAGTTTGGGGACAGCGGGGGCCAACGTCCTGACTTTC. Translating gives CASSLGTAGANVLTF. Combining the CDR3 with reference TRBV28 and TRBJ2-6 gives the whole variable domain DVKVTQSSRYLVKRTGEKVFLECVQDMDHENMFWYRQDPGLGLRLIYFSYDVKMKEKGDIPEGYSVSREKKERFSLILESASTNQTSMYLCASSLGTAGANVLTFGAGSRLTVL.

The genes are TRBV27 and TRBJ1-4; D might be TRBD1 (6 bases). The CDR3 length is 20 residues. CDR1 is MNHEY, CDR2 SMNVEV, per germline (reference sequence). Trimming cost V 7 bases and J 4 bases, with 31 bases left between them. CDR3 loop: CASTNLQGRVLGGLNEKLFF. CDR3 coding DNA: TGTGCCAGCACAAATTTACAGGGCCGGGTCCTGGGAGGACTTAATGAAAAACTGTTTTTT.

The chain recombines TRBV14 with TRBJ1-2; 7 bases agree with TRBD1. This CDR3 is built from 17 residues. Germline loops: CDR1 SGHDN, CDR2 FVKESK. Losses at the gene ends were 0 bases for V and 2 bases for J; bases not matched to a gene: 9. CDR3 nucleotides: TGTGCCAGCAGCCAAGACCTCCCGGGACAGAAAAACTATGGCTACACCTTC. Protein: CASSQDLPGQKNYGYTF.

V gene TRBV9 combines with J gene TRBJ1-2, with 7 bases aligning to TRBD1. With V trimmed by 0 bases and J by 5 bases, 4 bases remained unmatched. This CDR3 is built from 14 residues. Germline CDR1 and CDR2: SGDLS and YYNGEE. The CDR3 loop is CASSVEQGLYGYTF. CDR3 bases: TGTGCCAGCAGCGTAGAACAGGGGCTTTATGGCTACACCTTC.

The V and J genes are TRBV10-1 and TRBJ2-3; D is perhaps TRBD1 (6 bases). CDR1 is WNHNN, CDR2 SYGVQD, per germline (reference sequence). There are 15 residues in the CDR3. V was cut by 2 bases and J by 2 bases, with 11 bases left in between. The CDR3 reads CASSEVQGITDTQYF. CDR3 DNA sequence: TGCGCCAGCAGTGAGGTCCAGGGGATCACAGATACGCAGTATTTT.

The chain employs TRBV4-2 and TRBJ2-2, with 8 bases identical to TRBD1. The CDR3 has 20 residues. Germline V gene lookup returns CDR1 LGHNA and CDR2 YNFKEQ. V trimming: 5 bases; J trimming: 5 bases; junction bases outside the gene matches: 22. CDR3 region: CASSTKMAIFGQGQTGELFF. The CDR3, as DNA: TGTGCCAGCAGCACCAAGATGGCCATCTTTGGACAGGGACAAACCGGGGAGCTGTTTTTT.

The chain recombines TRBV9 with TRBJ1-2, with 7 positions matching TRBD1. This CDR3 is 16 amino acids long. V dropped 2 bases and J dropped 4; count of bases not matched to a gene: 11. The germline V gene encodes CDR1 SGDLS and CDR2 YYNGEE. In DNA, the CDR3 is TGTGCCAGCAGCGTTTCCGGGACAGCGGGTCCCTATGGCTACACCTTC. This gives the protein CASSVSGTAGPYGYTF.

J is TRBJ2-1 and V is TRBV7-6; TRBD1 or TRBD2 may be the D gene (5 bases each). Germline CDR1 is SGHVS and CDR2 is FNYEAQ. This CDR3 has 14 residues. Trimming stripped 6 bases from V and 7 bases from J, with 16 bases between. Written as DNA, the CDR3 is TGTGCCAGCAGGCCACTAGAGGGGTTGAATGAGCAGTTCTTC. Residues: CASRPLEGLNEQFF.

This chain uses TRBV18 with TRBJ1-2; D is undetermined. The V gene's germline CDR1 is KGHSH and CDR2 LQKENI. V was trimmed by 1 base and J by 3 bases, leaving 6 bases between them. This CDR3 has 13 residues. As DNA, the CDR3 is TGTGCCAGCTCACCACTGTCCGACTATGGCTACACCTTC. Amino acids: CASSPLSDYGYTF.

DNA for the CDR3: TGCAGTGCTAGAAGGGACTACGAGCAGTACTTC. Its translation is CSARRDYEQYF. This chain uses TRBV20-1 with TRBJ2-7; D remains unclear. The ends were cut back, 2 bases at V and 3 bases at J, with 5 bases in the middle. CDR3 length: 11 amino acids. The germline CDR1 and CDR2 sequences are DFQATT and SNEGSKA (reference sequence).

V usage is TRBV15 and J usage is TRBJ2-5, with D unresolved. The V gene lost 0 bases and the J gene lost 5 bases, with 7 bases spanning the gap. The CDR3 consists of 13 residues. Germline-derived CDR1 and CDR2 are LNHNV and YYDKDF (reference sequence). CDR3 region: CATSRDRLETQYF. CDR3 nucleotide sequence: TGTGCCACCAGCAGAGACCGCTTGGAGACCCAGTACTTC.

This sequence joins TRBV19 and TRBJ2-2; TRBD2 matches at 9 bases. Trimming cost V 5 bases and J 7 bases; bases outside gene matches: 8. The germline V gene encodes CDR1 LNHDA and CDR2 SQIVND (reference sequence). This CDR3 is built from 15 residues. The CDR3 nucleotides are TGTGCCAGTAGTCCCGCGGGGGGGCAAGGCGGGGAGCTGTTTTTT. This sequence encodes CASSPAGGQGGELFF.

The CDR3, as DNA: TGCAGCGATCGCGGGACAGAGAACTATGGCTACACCTTC. Amino acids: CSDRGTENYGYTF. This sequence joins TRBV29-1 and TRBJ1-2, with 7 nucleotides matching TRBD1. CDR3 length equals 13 residues. Germline V gene lookup returns CDR1 SQVTM and CDR2 ANQGSEA. The V and J ends lost 7 bases and 2 bases, in that order; junction bases with no gene match: 7.

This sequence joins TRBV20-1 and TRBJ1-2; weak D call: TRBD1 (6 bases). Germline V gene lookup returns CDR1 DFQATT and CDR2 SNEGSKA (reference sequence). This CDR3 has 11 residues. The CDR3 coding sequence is TGCAGCCCCGGAGGAGGGGGTGGCTACACCTTC. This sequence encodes CSPGGGGGYTF.

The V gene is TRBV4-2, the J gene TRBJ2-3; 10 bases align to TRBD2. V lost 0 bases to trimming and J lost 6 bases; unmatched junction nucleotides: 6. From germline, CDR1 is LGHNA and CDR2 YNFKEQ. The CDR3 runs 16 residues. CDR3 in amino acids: CASSQDGAGGPDTQYF. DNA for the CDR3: TGTGCCAGCAGCCAAGATGGAGCGGGGGGGCCCGATACGCAGTATTTT.